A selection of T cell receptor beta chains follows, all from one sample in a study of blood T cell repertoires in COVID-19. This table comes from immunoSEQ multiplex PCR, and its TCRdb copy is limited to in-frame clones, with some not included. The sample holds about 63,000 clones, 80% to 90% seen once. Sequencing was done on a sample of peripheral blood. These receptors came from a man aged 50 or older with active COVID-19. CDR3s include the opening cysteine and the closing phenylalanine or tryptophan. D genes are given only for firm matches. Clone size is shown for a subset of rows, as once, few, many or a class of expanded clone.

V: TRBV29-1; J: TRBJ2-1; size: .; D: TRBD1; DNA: TGCAGCGGCCTCCGGGACAGGGCCAGCAATGAGCAGTTCTTC; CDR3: CSGLRDRASNEQFF
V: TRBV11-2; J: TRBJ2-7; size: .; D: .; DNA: TGTGCCAGCAGCTTTGCGGGAAGGTATGAGGACGAGCAGTACTTC; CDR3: CASSFAGRYEDEQYF
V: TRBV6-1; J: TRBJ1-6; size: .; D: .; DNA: TGTGCCAGCAGTGCCTCTCCCAGCTCCTATAATTCACCCCTCCACTTT; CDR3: CASSASPSSYNSPLHF
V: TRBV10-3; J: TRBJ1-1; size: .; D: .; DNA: TGTGCCAGAAAAGACAGAGAGAACACTGAAGCTTTCTTT; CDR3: CARKDRENTEAFF
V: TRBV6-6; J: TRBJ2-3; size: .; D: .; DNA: TGTGCCAGCAGTCCCACGGGTACGGCTAGCAGATTCACAGATACGCAGTATTTT; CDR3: CASSPTGTASRFTDTQYF
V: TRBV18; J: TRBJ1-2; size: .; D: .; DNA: TGTGCCAGCTCACCACGAGGACAGCTCCCCTCTAACTATGGCTACACCTTC; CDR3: CASSPRGQLPSNYGYTF
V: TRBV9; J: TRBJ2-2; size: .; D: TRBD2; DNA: TGTGCCAGCAGCGTAGATTTAGCGGGAGTATCCGGGGAGCTGTTTTTT; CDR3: CASSVDLAGVSGELFF
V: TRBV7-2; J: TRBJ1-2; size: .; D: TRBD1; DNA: TGTGCCAGCAGCTTGGAGGGACAGATCTATGGCTACACCTTC; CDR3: CASSLEGQIYGYTF
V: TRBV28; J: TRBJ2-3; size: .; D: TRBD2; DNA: TGTGCCAGCAGTTTGTTCAGCGGGAGGGGAGGCACAGATACGCAGTATTTT; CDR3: CASSLFSGRGGTDTQYF
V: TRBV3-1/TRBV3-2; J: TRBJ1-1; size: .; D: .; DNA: TGTGCCAGCAGCCTTCGGGAGAGGAACACTGAAGCTTTCTTT; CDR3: CASSLRERNTEAFF
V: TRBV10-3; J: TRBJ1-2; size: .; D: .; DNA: TGTGCCATCAGTGACGGGGGGCTCGGCTACACCTTC; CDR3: CAISDGGLGYTF
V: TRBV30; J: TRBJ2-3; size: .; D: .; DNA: TGTGCCTGGAGCGCAGAACAGGCGAGGAACACAGATACGCAGTATTTT; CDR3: CAWSAEQARNTDTQYF
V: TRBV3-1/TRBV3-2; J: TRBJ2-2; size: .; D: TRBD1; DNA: TGTGCCAGCAACAGACAGGGGTATATGAACACCGGGGAGCTGTTTTTT; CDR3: CASNRQGYMNTGELFF
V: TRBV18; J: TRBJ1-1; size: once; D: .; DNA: TGTGCCAGCTCACCTATGGGGGGAAACACTGAAGCTTTCTTT; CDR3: CASSPMGGNTEAFF
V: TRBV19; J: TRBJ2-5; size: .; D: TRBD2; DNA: TGTGCCAGTAGTTTCGGGACTAACCAAGAGACCCAGTACTTC; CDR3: CASSFGTNQETQYF
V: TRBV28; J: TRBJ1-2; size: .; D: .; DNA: TGTGCCAGCAGCTTAATGGTTGAACAATACGGCTACACCTTC; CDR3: CASSLMVEQYGYTF